One sample yielded the 22 T cell receptor beta chains listed below, sequenced in a study of early T cells in non-severe SARS-CoV-2 infection. TCRdb reanalysed the 5' RACE reads using MiXCR and keeps one entry per CDR3 protein. Here the sample spans roughly 18,000 distinct CDR3 sequences, around 5.7% being singletons. Specimen: whole blood. These receptors originate from an adult who was a healthcare worker with PCR-confirmed SARS-CoV-2 infection or an uninfected control (not recorded which).

This clonotype was found many times. The CDR3 sequence is CSAITGTYGYTF. For the CDR3, the DNA is TGCAGTGCTATTACAGGGACCTATGGCTACACCTTC. The V call is TRBV20-1, the J call TRBJ1-2; D perhaps matches TRBD1 (6 bases). The germline V and J ends were trimmed by 4 bases and 4 bases, with 10 bases remaining between them. This CDR3 contains 12 residues. CDR1 and CDR2 (germline): DFQATT, SNEGSKA (reference sequence).

This clonotype was detected many times. The chain recombines TRBV6-1 with TRBJ2-1; 10 positions agree with TRBD2. V lost 6 bases, J lost 6 bases, and 14 bases stayed unmatched. CDR1 and CDR2 (germline): MNHNS, SASEGT. This CDR3 region has 17 residues. The CDR3 sequence: CASSARTSGDGGNEQFF. The DNA for the CDR3 is TGTGCCAGCAGCGCTCGGACTAGCGGAGATGGGGGCAATGAGCAGTTCTTC.

This clonotype appeared many times. This chain connects TRBV18 to TRBJ1-5; 8 bases match TRBD1. The CDR3 covers 15 residues. Looked up from germline, CDR1 is KGHSH and CDR2 is LQKENI. The ends lost 2 bases at V and 2 bases at J; junction bases unmatched: 2. CDR3 coding DNA: TGTGCCAGCTCACCAGGGACAGGAGGCAATCAGCCCCAGCATTTT. Translation gives CASSPGTGGNQPQHF.

This clonotype was found a few times. The V and J genes are TRBV15 and TRBJ1-6; D uncertain. The CDR3 covers 14 residues. V lost 0 bases and J 4 bases, leaving 4 bases between the germline ends. The germline V gene encodes CDR1 LNHNV and CDR2 YYDKDF (reference sequence). The CDR3, as DNA: TGTGCCACCAGCAGAGATGGTTATAATTCACCCCTCCACTTT. Its protein is CATSRDGYNSPLHF. The full variable domain, rest sourced from reference TRBV15 and TRBJ1-6, is DAMVIQNPRYQVTQFGKPVTLSCSQTLNHNVMYWYQQKSSQAPKLLFHYYDKDFNNEADTPDNFQSRRPNTSFCFLDIRSPGLGDTAMYLCATSRDGYNSPLHFGNGTRLTVT.

This clonotype was detected a few times. This chain connects TRBV24-1 to TRBJ2-3; D uncertain. The CDR3 sequence is 12 residues long. CDR1 and CDR2 from the germline V gene are KGHDR and SFDVKD. The V end was cut by 1 base, the J end by 6 bases, with 4 bases between. The CDR3, as DNA: TGTGCCACCAGTGATTTAGGGGATACGCAGTATTTT. This encodes CATSDLGDTQYF.

This clonotype was seen repeatedly, ten times or more. This sequence joins TRBV7-9 and TRBJ2-3, with 8 bases fitting TRBD1. From germline, CDR1 is SEHNR and CDR2 FQNEAQ (reference sequence). This CDR3 spans 14 amino acids. With V trimmed by 5 bases and J by 6 bases, 7 bases remained unmatched. Here the CDR3 DNA reads TGTGCCAGCAGCCTATCGACAGGGGTGGATACGCAGTATTTT. It translates to CASSLSTGVDTQYF.

This clonotype was detected only once. One junction end does not reproduce the germline sequence, and a read error may be involved. The genes are TRBV20-1 and TRBJ2-7; D is unresolved. CDR1 is DFQATT, CDR2 SNEGSKA, per germline (reference sequence). The CDR3 extends over 8 amino acids. The CDR3 nucleotides read TGCAGTGTAGACCCTCCGCACTTC. Encoded protein: CSVDPPHF.

Concerning this clonotype itself: A much larger clone is a single base away; this may be a read error. The chain combines TRBV24-1 with TRBJ2-2, with D possibly being TRBD2 (6 bases). The CDR3 consists of 14 residues. CDR1 KGHDR and CDR2 SFDVKD come from the germline V gene. With 11 bases removed from V and 6 bases from J, the gap between germline ends came to 18 bases. The CDR3 coding sequence is TGTGCCATTACTTCGGGAGTTGGCGCCGGGGAGCTGTTTTTT. Its protein product is CAITSGVGAGELFF.

This clonotype was counted only a few times. The rearrangement joins TRBV12-3 or TRBV12-4 to TRBJ2-3; TRBD1 is a possible D gene (6 bases). Trimming took 0 bases from V and 0 from J, leaving 10 bases between them. The CDR3 extends over 16 amino acids. For the CDR3, the DNA is TGTGCCAGCAGTTTAGCGGGGGCGCAAAGCACAGATACGCAGTATTTT. It encodes CASSLAGAQSTDTQYF.

This clonotype was picked up a small number of times. The V gene is TRBV5-1, the J gene TRBJ2-1, with D possibly being TRBD1 (6 bases). Deletions cut 4 bases from V and 2 bases from J, with 10 bases between. CDR1 and CDR2 from the germline V gene are SGHRS and YFSETQ. This CDR3 spans 14 amino acids. The CDR3 bases are TGCGCCAGCAGCCTCGGGACAACCTACAATGAGCAGTTCTTC. This gives the protein CASSLGTTYNEQFF.

This clonotype was seen repeatedly, ten times or more. The V call is TRBV27, the J call TRBJ1-5; D remains ambiguous. Trimming pared 8 bases from V and 2 bases from J, leaving 16 bases between. Looked up from germline, CDR1 is MNHEY and CDR2 is SMNVEV (reference sequence). CDR3 length equals 15 residues. CDR3 sequence: CASALNFGGNQPQHF. CDR3 DNA sequence: TGTGCCAGCGCTTTAAATTTCGGGGGCAATCAGCCCCAGCATTTT.

This clonotype was counted ten times or more. The J gene is TRBJ1-2, the V gene TRBV29-1; D not resolved. Germline CDR1 reads SQVTM; CDR2 reads ANQGSEA. Between the trimmed V and J ends, which lost 6 bases and 2 bases, there was a span of 7 bases. The CDR3 is 11 residues long. The CDR3 coding sequence is TGCAGCGTGGGTGCGAACTATGGCTACACCTTC. This translates into CSVGANYGYTF. The whole variable domain, filled in from reference TRBV29-1 and TRBJ1-2, reads SAVISQKPSRDICQRGTSLTIQCQVDSQVTMMFWYRQQPGQSLTLIATANQGSEATYESGFVIDKFPISRPNLTFSTLTVSNMSPEDSSIYLCSVGANYGYTFGSGTRLTVV.

This clonotype was seen at least ten times. This chain joins TRBV12-3 or TRBV12-4 and TRBJ2-2; D is uncertain. CDR3 length: 14 amino acids. Trimming removed 5 bases at V and 8 bases at J, with 15 bases between. The CDR3 region has the DNA TGTGCCAGCAGTCCCGACGGATCCAGGGGGGAGCTGTTTTTT. This translates into CASSPDGSRGELFF.

Many counts were recorded for this clonotype. For the CDR3, the DNA is TGCAGCGTTGAAATCGGTTGGGGGGGCACAGATACGCAGTATTTT. Protein product: CSVEIGWGGTDTQYF. This chain uses TRBV29-1 with TRBJ2-3; the D gene is possibly TRBD2 (6 bases). From germline, CDR1 is SQVTM and CDR2 ANQGSEA. Trimming pared 2 bases from V and 1 base from J, leaving 13 bases between. The CDR3 runs to 15 residues.

This clonotype showed up many times. The chain couples TRBV29-1 to TRBJ1-2, with no clear D. The CDR3 length is 12 residues. Germline CDR1 and CDR2: SQVTM and ANQGSEA. V gave up 2 bases and J gave up 6 bases, with 10 bases separating them. CDR3 DNA sequence: TGCAGCGTTGAATCAGGAGTCGATGGCTACACCTTC. Protein: CSVESGVDGYTF.

Relative to its sample, this clonotype is medium-sized. The V gene is TRBV18, the J gene TRBJ1-4; 11 nucleotides align to TRBD1. Germline CDR1 and CDR2: KGHSH and LQKENI. The CDR3 extends over 17 amino acids. J gave up 8 bases and V 3 bases, and 11 bases lay outside the gene matches. The CDR3 coding sequence is TGTGCCAGCTCACCTACGTCGTCCGGGACAGGGGGAGAAAAACTGTTTTTT. Its protein product is CASSPTSSGTGGEKLFF. The complete variable domain, with remaining parts taken from reference TRBV18 and TRBJ1-4, reads NAGVMQNPRHLVRRRGQEARLRCSPMKGHSHVYWYRQLPEEGLKFMVYLQKENIIDESGMPKERFSAEFPKEGPSILRIQQVVRGDSAAYFCASSPTSSGTGGEKLFFGSGTQLSVL.

This clonotype was seen many times. This chain uses TRBV18 with TRBJ1-4; 7 bases line up with TRBD1. CDR3 length equals 15 residues. Germline V gives CDR1 KGHSH, CDR2 LQKENI. The junction had 4 bases not matched to a gene; V was cut back by 2 bases and J by 4 bases. For the CDR3, the DNA is TGTGCCAGCTCACCAAAGGACAGGCATAATGAAAAACTGTTTTTT. Translated: CASSPKDRHNEKLFF.

This clonotype was picked up many times. This sequence joins TRBV28 and TRBJ2-7; weak D call: TRBD1 (6 bases). The CDR3 extends over 13 amino acids. The V gene's germline CDR1 is MDHEN and CDR2 SYDVKM. The V end lost 4 bases, the J end lost 0 bases, and 7 bases lay between the germline ends. The CDR3 spells CASSSGHSYEQYF. As DNA, the CDR3 is TGTGCCAGCAGTTCGGGACACTCCTACGAGCAGTACTTC.

This clonotype was counted between two and nine times. The rearrangement links TRBV12-3 or TRBV12-4 to TRBJ1-1; the D gene is possibly TRBD1 (5 bases). V was cut by 2 bases and J by 12 bases, with 19 bases left in between. The CDR3 extends over 14 amino acids. CDR3 protein: CASSLKTDSSTTFF. The CDR3 bases are TGTGCCAGCAGTTTAAAAACTGACAGTTCGACTACTTTCTTT.

In this sample, this clonotype turned up many times. The DNA for the CDR3 is TGTGCCAGCAGCCCGCCCGAGAGCAATGAGCAGTTCTTC. This sequence encodes CASSPPESNEQFF. The J gene is TRBJ2-1, the V gene TRBV9; D is unresolved. Looked up from germline, CDR1 is SGDLS and CDR2 is YYNGEE. The V end was cut by 4 bases, the J end by 6 bases, with 11 bases between. This CDR3 is 13 amino acids long.

This rearrangement joins TRBV27 to TRBJ2-3; 7 nucleotides match TRBD2. The CDR3 is 17 amino acids. CDR1 is MNHEY, CDR2 SMNVEV, per germline (reference sequence). V was clipped by 5 bases and J by 2 bases; unmatched bases: 13. DNA for the CDR3: TGTGCCAGCAGTGGGGGACTAAGAATACAATTCACAGATACGCAGTATTTT. Residues: CASSGGLRIQFTDTQYF.

This clonotype was seen ten or more times. The V and J genes are TRBV7-6 and TRBJ2-2; D possibly corresponds to TRBD2 (6 bases). This CDR3 has 17 amino acids. With 1 base removed from V and 5 bases from J, the gap between germline ends came to 17 bases. Germline V lookup: CDR1 SGHVS, CDR2 FNYEAQ. The CDR3 region is CASSLETGVAVTGELFF. In DNA form, the CDR3 reads TGTGCCAGCAGCTTAGAAACTGGGGTAGCGGTAACCGGGGAGCTGTTTTTT.